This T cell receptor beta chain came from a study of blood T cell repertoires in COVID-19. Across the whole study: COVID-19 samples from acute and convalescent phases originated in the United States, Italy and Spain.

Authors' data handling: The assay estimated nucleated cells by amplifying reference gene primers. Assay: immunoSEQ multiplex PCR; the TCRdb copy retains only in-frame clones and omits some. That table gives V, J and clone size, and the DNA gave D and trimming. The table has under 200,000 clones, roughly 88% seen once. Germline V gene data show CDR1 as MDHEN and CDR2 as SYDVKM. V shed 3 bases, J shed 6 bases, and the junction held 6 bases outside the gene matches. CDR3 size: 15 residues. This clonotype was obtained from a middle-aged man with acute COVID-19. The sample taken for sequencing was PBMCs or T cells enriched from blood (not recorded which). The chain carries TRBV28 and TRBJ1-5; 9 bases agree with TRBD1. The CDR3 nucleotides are TGTGCCAGCAGTTTCCGGGACAGGGACCTTCAGCCCCAGCATTTT. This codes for CASSFRDRDLQPQHF.